This T cell receptor (beta chain) was obtained from a study of a mutant IDH1 vaccine in newly diagnosed glioma. The overall study: Among treated patients, about 62% were male and 37.5% female, and mean age was 40.4 years. Earlier treatment was radiotherapy, temozolomide, or both, with most getting both.

The table lists this clone with a few counts. What it binds is not known. Study-wide points: Seemingly, pseudoprogression had no relation to changes in the top peripheral T cell clonotypes.

This table comes from immunoSEQ multiplex PCR, and its TCRdb copy is limited to in-frame clones, with some not included. The sample has some 60,000 clones, approximately 80% seen once. Germline V CDR1 and CDR2: MRHNA, SNTAGT. The trim removed 4 bases at V and 0 bases at J, leaving 5 bases unmatched. The CDR3 sequence is 15 residues long. Stated time point: week 35, safety follow-up. Vaccine doses each comprised 300 ug of mutant IDH1 20-mer peptide, with topical imiquimod. The chain combines TRBV6-4 with TRBJ2-5, with 7 bases lining up with TRBD2. Sequences were derived from PBMCs, sampled from a glioma patient whose treatment included an IDH1 peptide vaccine. This TCR was recovered from a man between 35 and 55 years old with glioma. Here the CDR3 DNA reads TGTGCCAGCAGTGCGGGCGGGGGAGACCAAGAGACCCAGTACTTC. Translated, it gives CASSAGGGDQETQYF.